This T cell receptor beta chain was profiled in a study of radiation and T cells in renal cell carcinoma. Regarding time point: blood 4 weeks post-SBRT, at nephrectomy. The treatment is: 15 Gy SBRT to primary tumor, nephrectomy 4 weeks later. After SBRT, blood was collected at 2 and 4 weeks, plus baseline. Sequenced by immunoSEQ multiplex PCR; TCRdb stores in-frame clones only, minus some. This repertoire shows over 85,000 clones, 85% found once; its top ten account for 9.4%. The CDR3 spans 17 residues. The J segment lost 5 bases and the V segment lost 5 bases, leaving 16 bases of the junction unmatched. The germline V gene has CDR1 SGHAT and CDR2 FQNNGV.

The chain employs TRBV11-2 and TRBJ2-5, with TRBD2 identical over 8 bases. Sequenced here: blood, sampled from a patient whose treatment included radiotherapy and nephrectomy. The clonotype comes from a man in his forties or fifties with renal cell carcinoma. The chain's CDR3 is CASSPRGSGNPGETQYF. The CDR3 DNA is TGTGCCAGCAGCCCTCGTGGTAGCGGGAACCCCGGGGAGACCCAGTACTTC.